This passage covers 17 T cell receptor beta chains from one sample sequenced in a study of blood T cell repertoires in COVID-19. TCRdb's copy holds only in-frame clones and misses some; the assay was immunoSEQ multiplex PCR. Of 73,000 or so clones in the sample, 91% are singletons; the top ten hold over 10%. Sequenced sample: peripheral blood. The source is a human donor with active COVID-19. The donor label of this sample is uncertain.

V and J are TRBV7-2 and TRBJ1-1; 7 positions agree with TRBD1. This CDR3 region has 14 residues. The V segment lost 5 bases and the J segment 5 bases; nucleotides outside the gene matches: 8. CDR1 and CDR2 (germline): SGHTA, FQGNSA. The CDR3 DNA is TGTGCCAGCAGCCCGGGACAGATTATAACTGAAGCTTTCTTT. This sequence encodes CASSPGQIITEAFF. Using reference TRBV7-2 and TRBJ1-1 for the parts outside the CDR3, the full variable domain is GAGVSQSPSNKVTEKGKDVELRCDPISGHTALYWYRQSLGQGLEFLIYFQGNSAPDKSGLPSDRFSAERTGGSVSTLTIQRTQQEDSAVYLCASSPGQIITEAFFGQGTRLTVV.

The chain uses TRBV9 and TRBJ2-1; 11 nucleotides match TRBD2. Looked up from germline, CDR1 is SGDLS and CDR2 is YYNGEE. V shed 6 bases and J 9 bases; nucleotides not matched to a gene: 11. The CDR3 runs to 15 residues. The CDR3 spells CASTLSGRADTEQFF. In nucleotides, the CDR3 is TGTGCCAGCACCCTTAGCGGGAGGGCCGACACTGAGCAGTTCTTC.

The chain is built from TRBV5-5 and TRBJ2-3; TRBD2 matches at 15 bases. V was clipped by 4 bases and J by 5 bases; unmatched bases: 8. The CDR3 is 17 amino acids. Germline assignment: CDR1 SGHKS and CDR2 YYEKEE (reference sequence). CDR3 loop: CASSAGLAGGVGDTQYF. For the CDR3, the DNA is TGTGCCAGCAGCGCAGGACTAGCGGGAGGGGTAGGAGATACGCAGTATTTT. The complete variable domain, with remaining parts taken from reference TRBV5-5 and TRBJ2-3, reads DAGVTQSPTHLIKTRGQQVTLRCSPISGHKSVSWYQQVLGQGPQFIFQYYEKEERGRGNFPDRFSARQFPNYSSELNVNALLLGDSALYLCASSAGLAGGVGDTQYFGPGTRLTVL.

The chain links TRBV10-2 to TRBJ1-1; D gene ambiguous. Germline values: CDR1 WSHSY, CDR2 SAAADI. Trimming stripped 1 base from V and 4 bases from J, with 4 bases between. The CDR3 runs to 12 residues. The CDR3 nucleotides are TGCGCCAGCAGTGAGTTGCGCACTGAAGCTTTCTTT. This sequence encodes CASSELRTEAFF.

The CDR3 region has the DNA TGTGCCAGCTCAGTAGCGGGAGAGGCCGGGGAGCTGTTTTTT. Amino acids: CASSVAGEAGELFF. The rearrangement joins TRBV18 to TRBJ2-2, with TRBD2 matching over 9 bases. The CDR3 is made up of 14 amino acids. Germline CDR1 is KGHSH and CDR2 is LQKENI. Trimming at V came to 5 bases and at J to 6 bases, leaving 4 bases not matched to a gene. Based on the CDR3 plus reference TRBV18 and TRBJ2-2, the full variable domain is NAGVMQNPRHLVRRRGQEARLRCSPMKGHSHVYWYRQLPEEGLKFMVYLQKENIIDESGMPKERFSAEFPKEGPSILRIQQVVRGDSAAYFCASSVAGEAGELFFGEGSRLTVL.

This chain links TRBV15 with TRBJ2-1; 11 positions match TRBD2. The CDR3 consists of 16 residues. The trim removed 1 base at V and 9 bases at J, leaving 8 bases unmatched. Germline CDR1 LNHNV, CDR2 YYDKDF (reference sequence). CDR3 amino acids: CATSRGGSGREAEQFF. CDR3 in DNA: TGTGCCACCAGCAGAGGAGGTAGCGGGAGGGAAGCTGAGCAGTTCTTC.

V and J are TRBV11-2 and TRBJ2-7; TRBD2 matches 8 bases. Germline loops: CDR1 SGHAT, CDR2 FQNNGV. V lost 5 bases to trimming and J lost 12 bases; unmatched junction nucleotides: 15. The CDR3 is made up of 14 amino acids. The chain's CDR3 is CASSITSGRNSPYF. The CDR3 nucleotides are TGTGCCAGCAGCATTACTAGCGGACGAAATAGTCCGTACTTC.

V and J are TRBV7-9 and TRBJ2-1; weak D call: TRBD1 (6 bases). Germline lookup yields CDR1 SEHNR and CDR2 FQNEAQ (reference sequence). The length of the CDR3 is 16 residues. Trimming cost V 4 bases and J 5 bases, with 18 bases left between them. The CDR3 sequence is CASSSRGTQGNNEQFF. The CDR3 nucleotides read TGTGCCAGCAGCTCTCGTGGGACACAGGGCAACAATGAGCAGTTCTTC. The full variable domain, completed using reference TRBV7-9 and TRBJ2-1, is DTGVSQNPRHKITKRGQNVTFRCDPISEHNRLYWYRQTLGQGPEFLTYFQNEAQLEKSRLLSDRFSAERPKGSFSTLEIQRTEQGDSAMYLCASSSRGTQGNNEQFFGPGTRLTVL.

This clone was observed a single time. The chain joins TRBV7-2 to TRBJ2-1; the match to TRBD1 covers 10 bases. The CDR3 runs to 16 residues. The junction had 7 bases not matched to a gene; V was cut back by 5 bases and J by 3 bases. Germline V gene lookup returns CDR1 SGHTA and CDR2 FQGNSA. CDR3 sequence reads: CASSTAGQGYYNEQFF. The CDR3 nucleotides are TGTGCCAGCAGCACAGCGGGACAGGGGTACTACAATGAGCAGTTCTTC. Variable domain in full (rest from reference TRBV7-2 and TRBJ2-1): GAGVSQSPSNKVTEKGKDVELRCDPISGHTALYWYRQSLGQGLEFLIYFQGNSAPDKSGLPSDRFSAERTGGSVSTLTIQRTQQEDSAVYLCASSTAGQGYYNEQFFGPGTRLTVL.

Only one count was recorded for this clone. The chain uses TRBV7-8 and TRBJ2-1, with 10 bases fitting TRBD2. The V gene end was trimmed by 8 bases and the J gene end by 5 bases; junction bases not matched to a gene: 6. The CDR3 has 14 residues. Germline lookup yields CDR1 SGHVS and CDR2 FQNEAQ. This chain's CDR3 is CASRSGRVNNEQFF. CDR3 in DNA: TGTGCCAGCCGGAGCGGGAGGGTTAACAATGAGCAGTTCTTC. Complete variable domain (other parts from reference TRBV7-8 and TRBJ2-1): GAGVSQSPRYKVAKRGQDVALRCDPISGHVSLFWYQQALGQGPEFLTYFQNEAQLDKSGLPSDRFFAERPEGSVSTLKIQRTQQEDSAVYLCASRSGRVNNEQFFGPGTRLTVL.

The chain carries TRBV6-2 or TRBV6-3 and TRBJ1-5; 10 nucleotides match TRBD1. The CDR3 runs to 15 residues. J lost 5 bases, V lost 4 bases, and 5 bases had no gene match. In germline, CDR1 is MNHEY, CDR2 SVGEGT. DNA of the CDR3: TGTGCCAGCAGTTCACACGGGACAGGGGATCAGCCCCAGCATTTT. This codes for CASSSHGTGDQPQHF.

This clone was observed a single time. This sequence joins TRBV10-3 and TRBJ1-2; D is perhaps TRBD1 (6 bases). The CDR3 has 12 amino acids. CDR1 is ENHRY, CDR2 SYGVKD, per germline. V shed 6 bases and J shed 3 bases, with 8 bases lying between them. CDR3 sequence reads: CAIRGGDYGYTF. DNA for the CDR3: TGTGCCATCAGAGGGGGAGACTATGGCTACACCTTC.

The chain combines TRBV12-5 with TRBJ2-5, with 14 positions matching TRBD2. The CDR3 sequence is 18 residues long. The ends lost 4 bases at V and 5 bases at J; junction bases unmatched: 12. Per the germline V gene, CDR1 is LGHNT and CDR2 is FRNRAP. CDR3 sequence reads: CASGSGTSGSLRPETQYF. The CDR3 DNA is TGTGCTAGTGGTTCCGGGACTAGCGGGAGTTTGAGGCCCGAGACCCAGTACTTC.

The chain carries TRBV19 and TRBJ1-1; 10 bases match TRBD1. CDR1 LNHDA and CDR2 SQIVND come from the germline V gene (reference sequence). With V trimmed by 4 bases and J by 5 bases, 4 bases remained unmatched. The CDR3 has 14 residues. This chain's CDR3 is CASSSRQGATEAFF. The CDR3 DNA reads as TGTGCCAGTAGTAGCCGACAGGGGGCAACTGAAGCTTTCTTT. Together with reference TRBV19 and TRBJ1-1, the CDR3 gives the full variable domain: DGGITQSPKYLFRKEGQNVTLSCEQNLNHDAMYWYRQDPGQGLRLIYYSQIVNDFQKGDIAEGYSVSREKKESFPLTVTSAQKNPTAFYLCASSSRQGATEAFFGQGTRLTVV.

The gene calls are TRBV7-2 and TRBJ2-5; TRBD1 matches 9 bases. Trimming cost V 4 bases and J 2 bases; bases outside gene matches: 5. The CDR3 loop spans 15 amino acids. In germline, CDR1 is SGHTA, CDR2 FQGNSA. CDR3 bases: TGTGCCAGCAGCTGGGGACAGGGAGATCAAGAGACCCAGTACTTC. Translating gives CASSWGQGDQETQYF.

The rearrangement links TRBV2 to TRBJ2-5, with a possible D match to TRBD2 (5 bases). Germline assignment: CDR1 SNHLY and CDR2 FYNNEI. V was clipped by 6 bases and J by 4 bases, with 12 bases between them. CDR3 length equals 13 residues. CDR3 in DNA: TGTGCCAGCAGCCGGGGTATGTCAGAGACCCAGTACTTC. Protein sequence: CASSRGMSETQYF. Drawing the rest from reference TRBV2 and TRBJ2-5, the complete variable domain is EPEVTQTPSHQVTQMGQEVILRCVPISNHLYFYWYRQILGQKVEFLVSFYNNEISEKSEIFDDQFSVERPDGSNFTLKIRSTKLEDSAMYFCASSRGMSETQYFGPGTRLLVL.

The CDR3 region is CASAALDRGSYEQYF. CDR3 sequence (DNA): TGTGCCAGCGCAGCCTTGGACAGGGGGTCTTACGAGCAGTACTTC. The chain is built from TRBV6-5 and TRBJ2-7; 10 nucleotides align to TRBD1. This CDR3 spans 15 amino acids. The trim removed 8 bases at V and 4 bases at J, leaving 11 bases unmatched. Germline V lookup: CDR1 MNHEY, CDR2 SVGAGI.